The 32 T cell receptor beta chains given below trace back to one sample, sequenced in a study of blood T cells in healthy people across ages. A second PCR of roughly 7 to 11 cycles used a sample-barcoded 5' primer and a J-beta primer mix. One entry per CDR3 protein results from TCRdb running MiXCR on the 5' RACE reads. The sample carries about 570,000 distinct CDR3 sequences, about 26% recorded once. This same sample was also part of a study on T cells of mothers and their children.

The sequencing input was blood. The receptors come from a boy aged 2 to 9 in good health.

This clonotype appeared a few times. The chain combines TRBV15 with TRBJ2-5; D gene unclear. This CDR3 spans 16 amino acids. Trimming stripped 3 bases from V and 2 bases from J, with 16 bases between. Germline V gene lookup returns CDR1 LNHNV and CDR2 YYDKDF (reference sequence). CDR3 region: CATSRDGRGDQETQYF. DNA of the CDR3: TGTGCCACCAGCAGGGATGGTCGAGGCGATCAAGAGACCCAGTACTTC.

This chain joins TRBV7-2 and TRBJ2-3, with D perhaps matching TRBD1 (6 bases). Germline V gene data show CDR1 as SGHTA and CDR2 as FQGNSA. The CDR3 covers 17 residues. Trimming took 6 bases from V and 3 from J, leaving 22 bases between them. This CDR3 is CASSSPLQGRRTDTQYF. The CDR3 nucleotides read TGTGCCAGCAGTTCGCCTCTACAGGGTAGAAGAACAGATACGCAGTATTTT. Based on the CDR3 plus reference TRBV7-2 and TRBJ2-3, the full variable domain is GAGVSQSPSNKVTEKGKDVELRCDPISGHTALYWYRQSLGQGLEFLIYFQGNSAPDKSGLPSDRFSAERTGGSVSTLTIQRTQQEDSAVYLCASSSPLQGRRTDTQYFGPGTRLTVL.

This clonotype has just a few counts. The chain uses TRBV28 and TRBJ2-5; TRBD1 agrees at 9 bases. The J call may be mistaken, given a closer DNA end match to TRBJ2-7. The CDR3 contains 14 residues. Germline lookup yields CDR1 MDHEN and CDR2 SYDVKM. The chain's CDR3 is CASSIGTGYYEQYF. CDR3 DNA: TGTGCCAGCAGTATAGGGACAGGGTACTACGAGCAGTACTTC.

This clonotype has just one count. Just one base apart from a much larger clone, this may be a read error. This chain joins TRBV6-5 and TRBJ2-2, with TRBD1 identical over 10 bases. The germline gives CDR1 MNHEY, CDR2 SVGAGI. The CDR3 is 15 residues long. The DNA for the CDR3 is TGTGCCAGCAGTTCGGGACAGGGGAACCCCGGGGAGCTGTTTTTT. Residues: CASSSGQGNPGELFF.

This clonotype was recorded a few times. The V and J genes are TRBV7-2 and TRBJ2-3; D ambiguous. This CDR3 comprises 15 residues. Looked up from germline, CDR1 is SGHTA and CDR2 is FQGNSA. Trimming left V 2 bases short and J 1 base short, with 10 bases between. CDR3 DNA: TGTGCCAGCAGCTTAAGAAACGTACGCACAGATACGCAGTATTTT. Residues: CASSLRNVRTDTQYF.

V is TRBV20-1 and J is TRBJ2-3; D remains ambiguous. This CDR3 region has 15 residues. The ends were cut back, 6 bases at V and 0 bases at J, with 16 bases in the middle. Per the germline V gene, CDR1 is DFQATT and CDR2 is SNEGSKA (reference sequence). The chain's CDR3 is CSAQVPGRSTDTQYF. In DNA form, the CDR3 reads TGCAGTGCCCAGGTCCCCGGACGTAGCACAGATACGCAGTATTTT.

CDR3 nucleotides: TGTGCCAGCAGCCAAGACCCCGGGGGAGGAGAGCAGTACTTC. Translated: CASSQDPGGGEQYF. The chain couples TRBV4-2 to TRBJ2-7; a weak D match, TRBD2 (6 bases). The CDR3 loop spans 14 amino acids. V lost 0 bases and J lost 7, with 13 bases in between. Per the germline V gene, CDR1 is LGHNA and CDR2 is YNFKEQ.

This clonotype has a count of ten or more. The genes are TRBV11-2 and TRBJ2-5; D unresolved. Trimming cost V 1 base and J 1 base, with 7 bases left between them. This CDR3 comprises 14 residues. Germline V gene data show CDR1 as SGHAT and CDR2 as FQNNGV. This CDR3 reads CASSLVGSQETQYF. The DNA for the CDR3 is TGTGCCAGCAGCTTAGTCGGCAGCCAAGAGACCCAGTACTTC.

This clonotype has just a few counts. This chain links TRBV6-1 with TRBJ2-4; 8 bases fit TRBD2. Germline CDR1 MNHNS, CDR2 SASEGT. V lost 7 bases, J lost 5 bases, and 10 bases stayed unmatched. There are 15 residues in the CDR3. CDR3: CASNGAGGGENIQYF. DNA for the CDR3: TGTGCCAGCAACGGTGCGGGAGGTGGGGAAAACATTCAGTACTTC.

The chain joins TRBV9 to TRBJ2-1, with TRBD1 matching over 7 bases. Germline CDR1 is SGDLS and CDR2 is YYNGEE. CDR3 length: 15 amino acids. Trimming removed 0 bases from V and 3 bases from J; junction bases left unmatched: 3. CDR3 DNA: TGTGCCAGCAGCGTAGCCAGGGGGTTCTACAATGAGCAGTTCTTC. Translation gives CASSVARGFYNEQFF.

The chain recombines TRBV12-3 or TRBV12-4 with TRBJ2-3; unclear D gene. This CDR3 is 14 amino acids long. V lost 5 bases and J lost 6, with 15 bases in between. The CDR3 bases are TGTGCCAGCAGTCAAACGTCGGGTGCGGATACGCAGTATTTT. It is translated as CASSQTSGADTQYF.

The chain carries TRBV6-5 and TRBJ2-5; D may be TRBD2 (5 bases). Trimming took 6 bases from V and 5 from J, leaving 16 bases between them. Germline CDR1 and CDR2: MNHEY and SVGAGI. The CDR3 consists of 14 residues. The CDR3: CASSRSVVRETQYF. The CDR3 region has the DNA TGTGCCAGCAGCCGTAGCGTCGTAAGGGAGACCCAGTACTTC.

This clonotype was found a few times. The J gene is TRBJ1-1, the V gene TRBV12-3 or TRBV12-4; weak D call: TRBD1 (5 bases). This CDR3 contains 18 residues. Trimming removed 4 bases from V and 4 bases from J, with 25 bases in between. The CDR3 region has the DNA TGTGCCAGCAGTTCCCCAGGGTCCCTATTTCTACGGGGCACTGAAGCTTTCTTT. It specifies CASSSPGSLFLRGTEAFF.

V usage is TRBV9 and J usage is TRBJ2-5; perhaps D is TRBD1 or TRBD2 (5 bases each). The J call may be wrong; the DNA end is better matched by TRBJ2-7. CDR1 is SGDLS, CDR2 YYNGEE, per germline. This CDR3 spans 14 amino acids. In DNA form, the CDR3 reads TGTGCCAGCAACCCTGAGGGGACGTCCTACGAGCAGTACTTC. Translating it yields CASNPEGTSYEQYF.

For the CDR3, the DNA is TGTGCCAGCAGCTTAGGGTTTATGGCAGAAGACGGCTACACCTTC. Translated, it gives CASSLGFMAEDGYTF. V usage is TRBV7-9 and J usage is TRBJ1-2; D gene uncertain. The CDR3 is 15 amino acids. The V gene's germline CDR1 is SEHNR and CDR2 FQNEAQ (reference sequence). V lost 1 base, J lost 8 bases, and 17 bases lay in between.

This chain connects TRBV6-5 to TRBJ2-1; tentative D call: TRBD1 (5 bases). The CDR3 is made up of 18 amino acids. Deletions cut 2 bases from V and 8 bases from J, with 25 bases between. CDR1 is MNHEY, CDR2 SVGAGI, per germline. The chain's CDR3 is CASSYTRKKFQGSHEQFF. The CDR3 DNA reads as TGTGCCAGCAGTTACACGAGAAAAAAGTTCCAGGGTAGTCATGAGCAGTTCTTC.

The V and J genes are TRBV20-1 and TRBJ2-7; D may match TRBD1 or TRBD2 (6 bases each). Germline V gives CDR1 DFQATT, CDR2 SNEGSKA (reference sequence). This CDR3 region has 12 residues. With 4 bases removed from V and 7 bases from J, the gap between germline ends came to 14 bases. The CDR3 DNA is TGCAGTGCTACGGGGGCTATTAAGGAGCAGTACTTC. The encoded protein is CSATGAIKEQYF.

The rearrangement uses TRBV20-1 and TRBJ2-7, with D perhaps assigned TRBD1 or TRBD2 (5 bases each). Between the trimmed V and J ends, which lost 5 bases and 2 bases, there was a span of 19 bases. CDR3 length: 15 residues. Looked up from germline, CDR1 is DFQATT and CDR2 is SNEGSKA (reference sequence). CDR3 DNA sequence: TGCAGTGCTTCAATTAGGGGACCGCGGACCTACGAGCAGTACTTC. This gives the protein CSASIRGPRTYEQYF.

DNA for the CDR3: TGTGCCAGCAGCGACCGACTAGCGGGGGATGAGACCCAGTACTTC. Its translation: CASSDRLAGDETQYF. The V and J genes are TRBV9 and TRBJ2-5; the match to TRBD2 covers 12 bases. Germline CDR1 and CDR2: SGDLS and YYNGEE. This CDR3 comprises 15 residues. The V and J ends lost 3 bases and 5 bases, in that order; junction bases with no gene match: 5.

In this sample, this clonotype turned up many times. The chain uses TRBV7-2 and TRBJ2-4; TRBD2 might be the D (5 bases). Per the germline V gene, CDR1 is SGHTA and CDR2 is FQGNSA. V lost 5 bases to trimming and J lost 1 base, with 18 bases between them. The CDR3 totals 17 residues. The CDR3 region has the DNA TGTGCCAGCAGCGGACGACTGGGAGTAGGGGCCAAAAACATTCAGTACTTC. Residues: CASSGRLGVGAKNIQYF.

This clonotype was picked up a small number of times. V gene TRBV5-1 combines with J gene TRBJ2-3; 10 bases map to TRBD2. There are 16 residues in the CDR3. J lost 1 base, V lost 4 bases, and 6 bases had no gene match. From germline, CDR1 is SGHRS and CDR2 YFSETQ. The CDR3 sequence is CASSPGTSVRTDTQYF. CDR3 nucleotides: TGCGCCAGCAGCCCCGGGACTAGCGTACGCACAGATACGCAGTATTTT.

This chain links TRBV3-1 with TRBJ1-2, with D perhaps matching TRBD1 (6 bases). Trimming shortened V by 3 bases and J by 6 bases, and 14 bases separated the two germline ends. The CDR3 covers 14 residues. CDR1 and CDR2 from the germline V gene are LGHDT and YNNKEL (reference sequence). The CDR3 sequence is CASSQVQGPNGYTF. The CDR3 DNA reads as TGTGCCAGCAGCCAGGTACAGGGACCCAATGGCTACACCTTC.

The table lists this clonotype with a few counts. V gene TRBV10-2 combines with J gene TRBJ1-3; TRBD1 agrees at 8 bases. The germline gives CDR1 WSHSY, CDR2 SAAADI. V trimming: 7 bases; J trimming: 7 bases; junction bases outside the gene matches: 6. The CDR3 has 13 amino acids. The CDR3 coding sequence is TGCGCCAGCAAAAAATGGACAGGGAACACCATATATTTT. This gives the protein CASKKWTGNTIYF.

This clonotype was observed a few times. The chain links TRBV12-3 or TRBV12-4 to TRBJ2-3, with D perhaps TRBD2 (5 bases). Trimming shortened V by 5 bases and J by 2 bases, and 20 bases separated the two germline ends. The length of the CDR3 is 17 residues. CDR3 in DNA: TGTGCCAGCAGTGCCCGGGGTGGACGGCTTAACACAGATACGCAGTATTTT. Encoded protein: CASSARGGRLNTDTQYF.

This clonotype was observed a handful of times. This chain links TRBV29-1 with TRBJ2-2; D ambiguous. Trimming removed 5 bases at V and 0 bases at J, with 7 bases between. Per germline, CDR1 SQVTM and CDR2 ANQGSEA. The CDR3 sequence is 13 residues long. The CDR3 region is CSVRTANTGELFF. The CDR3 DNA reads TGCAGCGTTCGCACCGCGAACACCGGGGAGCTGTTTTTT.

This clonotype was seen only a few times. The chain is built from TRBV29-1 and TRBJ2-5; 9 bases fit TRBD2. The CDR3 extends over 17 amino acids. With 0 bases clipped from V and 2 bases from J, the junction kept 10 bases outside the gene matches. CDR1 is SQVTM, CDR2 ANQGSEA, per germline. The CDR3 nucleotides are TGCAGCGTTGAAGATCTTAGGGTAGCGGGGGATCAAGAGACCCAGTACTTC. Protein product: CSVEDLRVAGDQETQYF.

The chain recombines TRBV5-5 with TRBJ2-7; a possible D gene is TRBD2 (6 bases). V lost 1 base, J lost 6 bases, and 17 bases lay in between. CDR3 length: 15 amino acids. Germline-derived CDR1 and CDR2 are SGHKS and YYEKEE (reference sequence). The CDR3: CASSLMEGMEREQYF. The CDR3 nucleotides read TGTGCCAGCAGCTTGATGGAGGGAATGGAACGCGAGCAGTACTTC.

In the case of this clonotype: A read error may produce the germline difference seen at one junction end. The CDR3: CANSLSSGRAAEQYF. In nucleotides, the CDR3 is TGTGCCAACAGCTTATCCAGCGGGAGGGCCGCCGAGCAGTACTTC. This rearrangement joins TRBV7-2 to TRBJ2-5, with 10 nucleotides matching TRBD2. Gene TRBJ2-7 matches the end of the DNA better, so the J call may be wrong. Germline CDR1 is SGHTA and CDR2 is FQGNSA. This CDR3 has 15 amino acids.

This clonotype was seen more than once but under ten times. The rearrangement joins TRBV5-6 to TRBJ1-2; D remains unclear. Per the germline V gene, CDR1 is SGHDT and CDR2 is YYEEEE. This CDR3 contains 14 residues. V lost 2 bases and J lost 5, with 13 bases in between. This CDR3 is CASSFPEGAYGYTF. The CDR3 region has the DNA TGTGCCAGCAGCTTCCCCGAGGGAGCGTATGGCTACACCTTC.

The J gene is TRBJ2-1, the V gene TRBV10-3; D is uncertain. CDR3 length equals 12 residues. V was cut by 5 bases and J by 4 bases, with 6 bases left in between. Germline CDR1 ENHRY, CDR2 SYGVKD. CDR3 nucleotide sequence: TGTGCCATCAGTCTAGAGTACAATGAGCAGTTCTTC. This sequence encodes CAISLEYNEQFF.

The chain has TRBV27 and TRBJ2-2; D possibly corresponds to TRBD1 (5 bases). The CDR3 extends over 15 amino acids. In germline, CDR1 is MNHEY, CDR2 SMNVEV (reference sequence). The V end was cut by 3 bases, the J end by 0 bases, with 8 bases between. The CDR3: CASSFIGANTGELFF. In DNA form, the CDR3 reads TGTGCCAGCAGTTTTATAGGGGCGAACACCGGGGAGCTGTTTTTT.

This clonotype showed up just a few times. The chain is built from TRBV7-3 and TRBJ2-5, with TRBD2 matching over 8 bases. This CDR3 spans 15 amino acids. Unmatched junction bases numbered 5, after V lost 5 bases and J lost 0 bases. Germline CDR1 and CDR2: SGHTA and FQGTGA. CDR3 sequence: CASSRGGRNQETQYF. CDR3 nucleotide sequence: TGTGCCAGCAGCCGGGGGGGCCGAAACCAAGAGACCCAGTACTTC.